Shown below are 23 T cell receptor beta chains from a single sample sequenced in a study of radiation and T cells in renal cell carcinoma. TCRdb keeps only in-frame clones here, not all; method: immunoSEQ multiplex PCR. In the table there are more than 75,000 clones, 80% to 90% of which are singletons. Time point in this sample: blood 2 weeks post-SBRT. Documented treatment: 15 Gy SBRT to primary tumor, nephrectomy 4 weeks later. Sequenced here: blood, sampled from a patient whose treatment included radiotherapy and nephrectomy. These receptors all come from a woman in her forties or fifties with renal cell carcinoma.

This clone came up once. The chain links TRBV11-2 to TRBJ2-4; D is possibly TRBD1 (6 bases). Germline-derived CDR1 and CDR2 are SGHAT and FQNNGV. This CDR3 contains 13 residues. V was pared by 4 bases and J by 7 bases, with 11 bases between. CDR3 bases: TGTGCCAGCAGCTCACAGGGAACGAACATTCAGTACTTC. This sequence encodes CASSSQGTNIQYF.

In its sample, this clone was seen a few times. V usage is TRBV5-8 and J usage is TRBJ1-1; D perhaps matches TRBD1 (5 bases). The germline V and J ends were trimmed by 0 bases and 1 base, with 7 bases remaining between them. Per the germline V gene, CDR1 is SGHTS and CDR2 is YDEGEE. The CDR3 spans 14 residues. CDR3 DNA: TGTGCCAGCAGCTTGGGGACACGGAACACTGAAGCTTTCTTT. Amino acids: CASSLGTRNTEAFF.

This sequence joins TRBV5-4 and TRBJ2-7, with D possibly being TRBD1 or TRBD2 (5 bases each). Trimming shortened V by 0 bases and J by 6 bases, and 13 bases separated the two germline ends. The CDR3 loop spans 14 amino acids. Germline V gene sequence: CDR1 SGHNT, CDR2 YYREEE (reference sequence). The CDR3 reads CASSLAVRGGEQYF. CDR3 DNA: TGTGCCAGCAGCTTGGCCGTGAGGGGTGGCGAGCAGTACTTC.

This rearrangement joins TRBV9 to TRBJ2-5; D call uncertain. The CDR3 loop spans 13 amino acids. Germline V gives CDR1 SGDLS, CDR2 YYNGEE. The V and J ends lost 0 bases and 5 bases respectively, with 8 bases between them. The CDR3 here is CASSVGEWETQYF. The CDR3 DNA follows: TGTGCCAGCAGCGTAGGAGAGTGGGAGACCCAGTACTTC.

This clone was observed a single time. The CDR3 reads CASSLITGELFF. The CDR3 DNA follows: TGTGCCAGCAGCTTAATAACTGGGGAGCTGTTTTTT. The chain is built from TRBV7-2 and TRBJ2-2, with no clear D. Trimming stripped 2 bases from V and 8 bases from J, with 6 bases between. CDR3 length: 12 residues. Germline assignment: CDR1 SGHTA and CDR2 FQGNSA.

This clone was seen more than once but under ten times. This chain links TRBV11-3 with TRBJ2-4; D gene ambiguous. Trimming cost V 0 bases and J 3 bases, with 6 bases left between them. Germline V gene lookup returns CDR1 SGHNT and CDR2 YENEEA. The CDR3 runs to 14 residues. Here the CDR3 reads CASSLEPDKNIQYF. DNA for the CDR3: TGTGCCAGCAGCTTAGAGCCGGACAAAAACATTCAGTACTTC.

The rearrangement links TRBV27 to TRBJ1-1; D is undetermined. The CDR3 runs 12 residues. V was clipped by 6 bases and J by 4 bases, with 9 bases between them. The V gene's germline CDR1 is MNHEY and CDR2 SMNVEV (reference sequence). The CDR3 coding sequence is TGTGCCAGCAGGGCCGGGGTCACTGAAGCTTTCTTT. It yields the protein CASRAGVTEAFF.

As concerns this clone: The sample has other DNA sequences that encode this CDR3 too. The rearrangement uses TRBV19 and TRBJ1-1; TRBD1 might be the D (5 bases). This CDR3 region has 14 residues. CDR1 is LNHDA, CDR2 SQIVND, per germline (reference sequence). V was shortened by 3 bases and J by 1 base, with 9 bases between the two germline ends. The chain's CDR3 is CASSIRGGNTEAFF. In DNA form, the CDR3 reads TGTGCCAGTAGTATTAGGGGAGGGAACACTGAAGCTTTCTTT.

This clone was detected only a few times. The chain links TRBV29-1 to TRBJ1-1, with 7 bases lining up with TRBD1. J gave up 3 bases and V 4 bases, and 2 bases lay outside the gene matches. Germline CDR1 SQVTM, CDR2 ANQGSEA. The CDR3 runs to 12 residues. CDR3 nucleotide sequence: TGCAGCGTTGCCGACAGGGACACTGAAGCTTTCTTT. It translates to CSVADRDTEAFF.

The gene calls are TRBV29-1 and TRBJ1-3, with a tentative D call TRBD1 (5 bases). Trimming pared 0 bases from V and 0 bases from J, leaving 9 bases between. The germline CDR1 and CDR2 sequences are SQVTM and ANQGSEA. The CDR3 runs 15 residues. Here the CDR3 reads CSVEDLDSSGNTIYF. CDR3 bases: TGCAGCGTTGAAGATCTTGACAGCTCTGGAAACACCATATATTTT.

The gene calls are TRBV12-5 and TRBJ2-2; D not resolved. The CDR3 contains 12 residues. V was shortened by 1 base and J by 7 bases, with 4 bases between the two germline ends. Germline CDR1 LGHNT, CDR2 FRNRAP. The CDR3 DNA sequence: TGTGCTAGTGGTTTGGGAGTCGGGGAGCTGTTTTTT. Translated: CASGLGVGELFF.

J is TRBJ2-5 and V is TRBV18, with 8 nucleotides matching TRBD1. V was pared by 3 bases and J by 6 bases, with 9 bases of the junction left unmatched. From germline, CDR1 is KGHSH and CDR2 LQKENI. The CDR3 runs 15 residues. CDR3 amino acids: CASSPTGQGAKTQYF. Written as DNA, the CDR3 is TGTGCCAGCTCACCCACTGGTCAGGGGGCAAAGACCCAGTACTTC.

This chain joins TRBV11-2 and TRBJ2-2, with 9 bases matching TRBD2. CDR1 and CDR2 (germline): SGHAT, FQNNGV. V dropped 8 bases and J dropped 2; count of bases not matched to a gene: 12. The CDR3 loop spans 17 amino acids. This CDR3 reads CASRDWRGGFNTGELFF. The CDR3 DNA follows: TGTGCCAGCCGCGACTGGCGGGGGGGATTTAACACCGGGGAGCTGTTTTTT.

The J gene is TRBJ1-6, the V gene TRBV6-5; perhaps TRBD1 as D (5 bases). This CDR3 spans 13 amino acids. Trimming stripped 7 bases from V and 6 bases from J, with 10 bases between. Germline V gene lookup returns CDR1 MNHEY and CDR2 SVGAGI. CDR3 sequence (DNA): TGTGCCAGCAACCAGGGATCTAATTCACCCCTCCACTTT. This translates into CASNQGSNSPLHF.

The chain has TRBV5-1 and TRBJ2-5; D gene uncertain. Germline V gene lookup returns CDR1 SGHRS and CDR2 YFSETQ. The CDR3 loop spans 14 amino acids. V was trimmed by 4 bases and J by 2 bases, leaving 12 bases between them. CDR3: CASSPVRQQETQYF. The CDR3 nucleotides read TGCGCCAGCAGCCCCGTCAGGCAACAAGAGACCCAGTACTTC. Using reference TRBV5-1 and TRBJ2-5 for the parts outside the CDR3, the full variable domain is KAGVTQTPRYLIKTRGQQVTLSCSPISGHRSVSWYQQTPGQGLQFLFEYFSETQRNKGNFPGRFSGRQFSNSRSEMNVSTLELGDSALYLCASSPVRQQETQYFGPGTRLLVL.

The rearrangement uses TRBV7-2 and TRBJ1-4; no definite D call. Germline CDR1 SGHTA, CDR2 FQGNSA. Trimming removed 3 bases from V and 3 bases from J, with 14 bases in between. The CDR3 contains 16 residues. In DNA form, the CDR3 reads TGTGCCAGCAGCTTCGGACCATTGCGTGCTAATGAAAAACTGTTTTTT. It encodes CASSFGPLRANEKLFF.

The chain has TRBV7-2 and TRBJ1-1; 7 bases fit TRBD1. The CDR3 has 14 amino acids. Losses at the gene ends were 3 bases for V and 11 bases for J; bases not matched to a gene: 12. The germline gives CDR1 SGHTA, CDR2 FQGNSA. CDR3 in DNA: TGTGCCAGCAGCTTGGAAAGGGGGCTGGTGGGCGCTTTCTTT. Amino acids: CASSLERGLVGAFF.

V usage is TRBV5-4 and J usage is TRBJ2-5; D is ambiguous. Germline V gene lookup returns CDR1 SGHNT and CDR2 YYREEE (reference sequence). Trimming stripped 1 base from V and 5 bases from J, with 15 bases between. The CDR3 is 15 amino acids. The DNA of the CDR3 is TGTGCCAGCAGCTTGTGGGCTATCGATGGGGAGACCCAGTACTTC. As protein: CASSLWAIDGETQYF.

The chain joins TRBV11-2 to TRBJ2-3; D is unresolved. The CDR3 extends over 11 amino acids. The germline gives CDR1 SGHAT, CDR2 FQNNGV. V was clipped by 6 bases and J by 6 bases, with 7 bases between them. The CDR3 sequence: CASSPQDTQYF. The CDR3 region has the DNA TGTGCCAGCAGTCCCCAGGATACGCAGTATTTT.

This chain joins TRBV19 and TRBJ1-1, with TRBD1 matching over 10 bases. Germline CDR1 and CDR2: LNHDA and SQIVND (reference sequence). V lost 4 bases, J lost 3 bases, and 5 bases stayed unmatched. The CDR3 spans 15 residues. The CDR3 DNA is TGTGCCAGTAGTACCTCGGACAGGGGGTACACTGAAGCTTTCTTT. It encodes CASSTSDRGYTEAFF.

This sequence joins TRBV28 and TRBJ1-1; weak D call: TRBD1 (6 bases). This CDR3 contains 18 residues. The V end lost 4 bases, the J end lost 3 bases, and 24 bases lay between the germline ends. CDR1 and CDR2 (germline): MDHEN, SYDVKM. The CDR3 DNA sequence: TGTGCCAGCAGTTCCTACCCCACAGGGAAACGTTCGGACACTGAAGCTTTCTTT. Protein: CASSSYPTGKRSDTEAFF.

The chain joins TRBV5-1 to TRBJ2-7, with 11 bases aligning to TRBD1. V shed 4 bases and J 4 bases; nucleotides not matched to a gene: 7. Germline assignment: CDR1 SGHRS and CDR2 YFSETQ. This CDR3 is built from 15 residues. The CDR3 sequence: CASSPGQGAAYEQYF. CDR3 in DNA: TGCGCCAGCAGCCCCGGACAGGGGGCGGCGTACGAGCAGTACTTC.

This sequence joins TRBV9 and TRBJ2-5; 7 nucleotides align to TRBD2. The ends lost 4 bases at V and 8 bases at J; junction bases unmatched: 11. CDR1 is SGDLS and CDR2 is YYNGEE in the germline V gene. The CDR3 is 14 residues long. The CDR3 is CASSPRRELGTQYF. In DNA, the CDR3 is TGTGCCAGCAGCCCACGGCGGGAGCTAGGAACCCAGTACTTC.